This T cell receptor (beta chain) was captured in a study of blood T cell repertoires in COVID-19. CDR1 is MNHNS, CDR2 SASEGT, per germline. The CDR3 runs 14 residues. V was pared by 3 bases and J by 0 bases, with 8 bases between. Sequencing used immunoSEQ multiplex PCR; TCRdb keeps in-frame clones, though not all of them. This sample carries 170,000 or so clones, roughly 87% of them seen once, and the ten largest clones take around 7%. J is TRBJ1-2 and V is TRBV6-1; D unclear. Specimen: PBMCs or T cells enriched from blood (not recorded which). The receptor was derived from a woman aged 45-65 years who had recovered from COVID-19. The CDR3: CASSERSTNYGYTF. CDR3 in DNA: TGTGCCAGCAGTGAGAGATCCACTAACTATGGCTACACCTTC.